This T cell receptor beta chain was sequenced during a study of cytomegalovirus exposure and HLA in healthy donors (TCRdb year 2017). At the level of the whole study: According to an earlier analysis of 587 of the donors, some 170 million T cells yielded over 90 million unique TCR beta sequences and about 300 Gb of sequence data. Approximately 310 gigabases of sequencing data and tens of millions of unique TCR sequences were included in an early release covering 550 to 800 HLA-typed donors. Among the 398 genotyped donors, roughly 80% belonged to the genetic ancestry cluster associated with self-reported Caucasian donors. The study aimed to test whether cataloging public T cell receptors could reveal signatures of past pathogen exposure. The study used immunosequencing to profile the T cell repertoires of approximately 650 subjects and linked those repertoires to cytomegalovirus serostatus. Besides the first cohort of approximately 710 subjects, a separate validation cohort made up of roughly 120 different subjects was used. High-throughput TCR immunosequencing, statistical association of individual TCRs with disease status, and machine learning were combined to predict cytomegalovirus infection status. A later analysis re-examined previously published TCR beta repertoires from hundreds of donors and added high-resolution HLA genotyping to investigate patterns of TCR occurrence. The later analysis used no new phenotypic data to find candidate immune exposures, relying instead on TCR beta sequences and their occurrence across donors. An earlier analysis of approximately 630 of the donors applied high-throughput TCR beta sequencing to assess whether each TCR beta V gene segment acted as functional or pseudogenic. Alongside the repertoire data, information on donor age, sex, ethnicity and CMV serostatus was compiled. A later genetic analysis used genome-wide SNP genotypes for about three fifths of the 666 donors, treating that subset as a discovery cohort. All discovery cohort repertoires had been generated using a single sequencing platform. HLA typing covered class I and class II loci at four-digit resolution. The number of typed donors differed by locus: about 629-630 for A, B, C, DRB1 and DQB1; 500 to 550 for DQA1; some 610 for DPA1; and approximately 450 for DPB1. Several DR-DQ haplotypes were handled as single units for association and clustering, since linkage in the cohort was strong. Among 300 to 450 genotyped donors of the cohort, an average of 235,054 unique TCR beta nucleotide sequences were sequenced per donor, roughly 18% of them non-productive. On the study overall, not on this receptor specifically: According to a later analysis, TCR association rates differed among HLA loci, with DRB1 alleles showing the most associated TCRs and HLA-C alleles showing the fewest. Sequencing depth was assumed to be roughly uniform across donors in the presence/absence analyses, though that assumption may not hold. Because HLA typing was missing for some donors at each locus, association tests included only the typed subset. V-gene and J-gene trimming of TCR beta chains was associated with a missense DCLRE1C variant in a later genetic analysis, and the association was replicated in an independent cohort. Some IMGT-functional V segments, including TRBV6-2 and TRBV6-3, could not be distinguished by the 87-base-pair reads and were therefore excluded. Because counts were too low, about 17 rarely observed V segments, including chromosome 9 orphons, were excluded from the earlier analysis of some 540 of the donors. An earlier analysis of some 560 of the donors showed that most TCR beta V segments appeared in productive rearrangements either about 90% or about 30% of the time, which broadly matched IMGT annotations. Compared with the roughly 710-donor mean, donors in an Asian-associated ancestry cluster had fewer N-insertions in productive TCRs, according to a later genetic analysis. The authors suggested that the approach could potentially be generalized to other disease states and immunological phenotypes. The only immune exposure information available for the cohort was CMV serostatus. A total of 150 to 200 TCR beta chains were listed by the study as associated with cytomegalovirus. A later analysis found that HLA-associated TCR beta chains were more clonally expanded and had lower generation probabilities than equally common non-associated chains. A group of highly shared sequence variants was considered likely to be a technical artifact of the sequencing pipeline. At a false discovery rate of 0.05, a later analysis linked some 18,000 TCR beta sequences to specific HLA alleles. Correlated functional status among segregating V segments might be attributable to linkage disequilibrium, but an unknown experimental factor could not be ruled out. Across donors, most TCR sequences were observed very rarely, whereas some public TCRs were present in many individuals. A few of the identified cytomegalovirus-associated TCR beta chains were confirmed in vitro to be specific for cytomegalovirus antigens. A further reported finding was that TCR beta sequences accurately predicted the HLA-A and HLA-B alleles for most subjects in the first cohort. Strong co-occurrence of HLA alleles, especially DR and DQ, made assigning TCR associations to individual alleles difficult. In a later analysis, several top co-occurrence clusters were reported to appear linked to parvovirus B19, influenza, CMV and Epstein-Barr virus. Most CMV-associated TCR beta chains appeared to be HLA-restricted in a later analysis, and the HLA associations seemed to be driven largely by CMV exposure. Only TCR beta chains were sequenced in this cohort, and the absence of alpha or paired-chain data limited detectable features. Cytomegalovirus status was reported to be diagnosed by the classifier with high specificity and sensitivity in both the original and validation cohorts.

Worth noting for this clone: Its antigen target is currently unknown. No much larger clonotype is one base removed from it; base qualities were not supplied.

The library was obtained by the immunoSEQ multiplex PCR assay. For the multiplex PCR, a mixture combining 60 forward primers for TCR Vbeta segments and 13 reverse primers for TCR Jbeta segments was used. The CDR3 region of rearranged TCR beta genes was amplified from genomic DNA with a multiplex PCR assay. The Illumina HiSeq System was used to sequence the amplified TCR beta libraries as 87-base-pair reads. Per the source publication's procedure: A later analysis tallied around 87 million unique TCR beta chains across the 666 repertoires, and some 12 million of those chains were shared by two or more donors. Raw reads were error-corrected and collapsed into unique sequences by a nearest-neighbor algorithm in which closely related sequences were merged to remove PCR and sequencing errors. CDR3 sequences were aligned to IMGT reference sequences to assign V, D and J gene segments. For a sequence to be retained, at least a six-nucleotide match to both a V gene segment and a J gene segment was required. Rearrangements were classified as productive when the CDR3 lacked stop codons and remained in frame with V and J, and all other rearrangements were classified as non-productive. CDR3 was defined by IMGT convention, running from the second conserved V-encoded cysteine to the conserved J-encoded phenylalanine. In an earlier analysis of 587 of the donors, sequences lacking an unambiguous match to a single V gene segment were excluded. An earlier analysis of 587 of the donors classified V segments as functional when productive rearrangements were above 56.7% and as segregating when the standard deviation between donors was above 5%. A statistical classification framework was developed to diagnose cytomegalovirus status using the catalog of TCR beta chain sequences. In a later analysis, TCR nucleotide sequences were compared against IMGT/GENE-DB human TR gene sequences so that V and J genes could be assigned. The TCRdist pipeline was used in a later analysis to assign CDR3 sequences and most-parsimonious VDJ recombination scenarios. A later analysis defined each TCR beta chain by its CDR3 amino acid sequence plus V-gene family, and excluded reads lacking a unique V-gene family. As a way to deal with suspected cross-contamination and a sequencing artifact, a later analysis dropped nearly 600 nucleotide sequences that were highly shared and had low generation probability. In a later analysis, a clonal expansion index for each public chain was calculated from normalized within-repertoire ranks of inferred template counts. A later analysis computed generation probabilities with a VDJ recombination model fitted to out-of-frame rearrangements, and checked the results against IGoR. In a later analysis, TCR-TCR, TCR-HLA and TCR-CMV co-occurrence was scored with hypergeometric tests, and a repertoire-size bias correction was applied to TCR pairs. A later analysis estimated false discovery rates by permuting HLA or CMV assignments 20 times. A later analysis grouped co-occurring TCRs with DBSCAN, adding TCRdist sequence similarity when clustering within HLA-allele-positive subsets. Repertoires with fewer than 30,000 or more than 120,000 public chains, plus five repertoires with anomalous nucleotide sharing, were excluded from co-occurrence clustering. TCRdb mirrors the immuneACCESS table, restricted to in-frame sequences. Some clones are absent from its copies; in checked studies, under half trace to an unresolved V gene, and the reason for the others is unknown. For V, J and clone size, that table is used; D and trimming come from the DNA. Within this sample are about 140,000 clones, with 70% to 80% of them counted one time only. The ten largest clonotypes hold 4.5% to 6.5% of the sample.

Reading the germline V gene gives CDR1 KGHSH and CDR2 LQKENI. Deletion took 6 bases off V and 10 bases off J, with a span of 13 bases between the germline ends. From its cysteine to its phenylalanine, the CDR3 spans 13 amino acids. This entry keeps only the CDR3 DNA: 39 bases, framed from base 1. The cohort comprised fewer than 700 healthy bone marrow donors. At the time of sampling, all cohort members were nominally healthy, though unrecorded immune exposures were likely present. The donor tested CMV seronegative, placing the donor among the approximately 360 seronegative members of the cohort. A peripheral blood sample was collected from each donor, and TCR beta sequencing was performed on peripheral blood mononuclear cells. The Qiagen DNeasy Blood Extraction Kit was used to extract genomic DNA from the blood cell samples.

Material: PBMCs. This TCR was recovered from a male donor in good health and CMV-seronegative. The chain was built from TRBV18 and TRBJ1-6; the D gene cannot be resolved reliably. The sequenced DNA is TGTGCCAGCTCTTCCGCCGGGGAATCACCCCTCCACTTT. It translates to CASSSAGESPLHF.